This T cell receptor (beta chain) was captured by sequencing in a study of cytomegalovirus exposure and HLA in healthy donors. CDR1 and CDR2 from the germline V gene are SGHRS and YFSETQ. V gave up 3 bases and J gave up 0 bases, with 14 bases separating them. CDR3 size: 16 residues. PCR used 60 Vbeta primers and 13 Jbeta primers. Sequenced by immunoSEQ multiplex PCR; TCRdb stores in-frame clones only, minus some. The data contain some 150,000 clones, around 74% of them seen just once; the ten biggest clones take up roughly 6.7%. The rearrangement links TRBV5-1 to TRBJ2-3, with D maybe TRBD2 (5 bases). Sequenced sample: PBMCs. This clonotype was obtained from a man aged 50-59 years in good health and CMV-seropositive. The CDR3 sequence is CASSWGAYKSTDTQYF. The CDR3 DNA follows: TGCGCCAGCAGCTGGGGAGCGTATAAGAGCACAGATACGCAGTATTTT.